The clone carrying this TCR beta chain came up a few times. No antigen is known for it. TCRdb independently ran MiXCR on the reads; one entry per CDR3 protein. The table includes approximately 990,000 distinct CDR3 sequences, around 30% detected once. The record originates from a study of T cell repertoires in cytomegalovirus infection. About the research overall: Epitope selection comprised recently identified HLA-C-restricted CMV epitopes and well-studied HLA-B-restricted CMV epitopes.

Study-wide results and caveats: Using cumulative public TCR beta family frequency, the authors identified those who carried CMV together with the relevant HLA.

V was trimmed by 1 base and J by 3 bases, leaving 6 bases between them. From germline, CDR1 is LGHNA and CDR2 YNFKEQ. This CDR3 is built from 13 residues. The input for sequencing was cultured CD8+ T cells from PBMCs, taken from culture after CMV antigen stimulation. The chain has TRBV4-2 and TRBJ1-1; no reliable D call. This clonotype was obtained from a human donor in good health (CMV status not recorded). Some clones in this sample may be carry-over from other donors' samples. CDR3 residues: CASSQVEDTEAFF. The CDR3 DNA reads as TGTGCCAGCAGCCAAGTTGAGGACACTGAAGCTTTCTTT.